The source of this TCR beta chain is a study of blood T cell repertoires in COVID-19. Whole-study context: The samples span acute and convalescent COVID-19 from the United States, Italy and Spain. T cells, B-cell-depleted T cells, or PBMCs provided the cDNA or gDNA that served as material.

The CDR3 is made up of 16 amino acids. In the authors' workflow: How many nucleated cells were present was estimated from reference gene primer amplification. TCRdb's copy holds only in-frame clones and misses some; the assay was immunoSEQ multiplex PCR. V, J and clone size are those of that table, while D and trimming were read from the DNA. The sample records roughly 240,000 clones, more than 75% being singletons. Seattle patient enrollment occurred during active infection, with longitudinal follow-up thereafter. The V gene is TRBV21-1, the J gene TRBJ2-1; TRBD2 is taken as the D call from the table, unchecked against the DNA. TRBV21-1 has pseudogene status. Sequenced input: peripheral blood. The origin of this receptor is a woman aged 80 or over with COVID-19, enrolled during active disease. CDR3 DNA: TGTGCCAGCAGGGGGACTAGCGGGGGCACTCACAATGAGCAGTTCTTC. Its protein is CASRGTSGGTHNEQFF.